The rows below give T cell receptor beta chains drawn from one sample of a study of control samples from healthy donors and cancer patients. Method: immunoSEQ multiplex PCR; TCRdb's copy keeps in-frame clones and lacks some. The sample consists of 70,000 to 100,000 clones, approximately 90% of them appearing once. The sample consisted of PBMCs. The receptor set was obtained from a woman in her sixties with head and neck cancer. Each CDR3 is given with its conserved first and last residue. D genes are given only for firm matches. Rows may omit the clone size; those that give it use once, few, many or a size class.

j_call v_call clone_size d_call cdr3_aa cdr3_nt
TRBJ1-5 TRBV6-2/TRBV6-3 once TRBD1 CASSYGDRANQPQHF TGTGCCAGCAGTTATGGGGACAGGGCTAATCAGCCCCAGCATTTT
TRBJ1-6 TRBV19 . TRBD1 CASFRDRDNSPLHF TGTGCCAGTTTCCGGGACAGAGATAATTCACCCCTCCACTTT
TRBJ2-7 TRBV2 . TRBD1 CAIAGTGDNEQYF TGTGCCATCGCCGGGACAGGGGACAACGAGCAGTACTTC
TRBJ2-7 TRBV9 . TRBD1 CASSAGQGDEQYF TGTGCCAGCAGCGCTGGACAGGGGGACGAGCAGTACTTC
TRBJ2-1 TRBV24-1 . . CATSASFGGLNEQFF TGTGCCACCAGTGCAAGTTTTGGCGGATTGAATGAGCAGTTCTTC
TRBJ2-3 TRBV6-1 . . CASSGVDASTTDTQYF TGTGCCAGCAGTGGTGTCGACGCTTCGACCACAGATACGCAGTATTTT
TRBJ2-4 TRBV27 . . CASSSTLAKNIQYF TGTGCCAGCAGTTCCACATTAGCCAAAAACATTCAGTACTTC
TRBJ2-5 TRBV28 . TRBD1 CASSLQWGQGRRTQYF TGTGCCAGCAGTCTCCAGTGGGGACAGGGCCGGAGGACCCAGTACTTC
TRBJ1-6 TRBV5-1 . . CASSSRQSGGPLHF TGCGCCAGCAGTAGTAGACAGTCCGGGGGACCCCTCCACTTT
TRBJ1-1 TRBV11-1 . . CASSRVGTEAFF TGTGCCAGCAGCCGGGTAGGCACTGAAGCTTTCTTT
TRBJ2-2 TRBV5-1 few . CASSLRGFGTGELFF TGCGCCAGCAGCTTGAGGGGATTCGGCACCGGGGAGCTGTTTTTT
TRBJ2-7 TRBV28 . TRBD2 CASSFYSSGRFSYEQYF TGTGCCAGCAGTTTCTATTCTAGCGGGAGGTTCTCCTACGAGCAGTACTTC
TRBJ1-1 TRBV29-1 . . CSAYRAGTEAFF TGCAGCGCATACAGGGCCGGCACTGAAGCTTTCTTT
TRBJ1-2 TRBV24-1 . . CATSMREATGYTF TGTGCCACCAGCATGAGGGAAGCAACTGGCTACACCTTC
TRBJ1-2 TRBV10-1 . . CASSELGTYGYTF TGCGCCAGCAGTGAGCTAGGGACCTATGGCTACACCTTC
TRBJ1-2 TRBV7-6 . . CASSNLSTVNYGYTF TGTGCCAGCAGCAACCTAAGTACAGTGAACTATGGCTACACCTTC
TRBJ2-2 TRBV7-3 once . CASSLISGGELFF TGTGCCAGCAGCTTAATTAGTGGCGGGGAGCTGTTTTTT
TRBJ2-1 TRBV5-1 . . CASSLDLRGIDEQFF TGCGCCAGCAGCTTGGACCTCCGGGGAATTGATGAGCAGTTCTTC
TRBJ2-7 TRBV7-9 . TRBD2 CASSPLAGGYEQYF TGTGCCAGCAGCCCGCTAGCGGGGGGCTACGAGCAGTACTTC
TRBJ2-1 TRBV18 . . CASSPTNQNIYNEQFF TGTGCCAGCTCACCAACGAACCAGAATATTTACAATGAGCAGTTCTTC
TRBJ2-5 TRBV18 once TRBD1 CASSPPSGGETQYF TGTGCCAGCTCACCACCATCAGGGGGCGAGACCCAGTACTTC
TRBJ2-5 TRBV5-4 . . CASRDRVQETQYF TGTGCCAGCCGTGACCGGGTCCAAGAGACCCAGTACTTC
TRBJ2-7 TRBV5-1 . TRBD1 CASSFSPPGGSYHYEQYF TGCGCCAGCAGCTTTTCCCCGCCAGGGGGCTCATATCACTACGAGCAGTACTTC
TRBJ2-2 TRBV19 . TRBD1 CASSKGWGQEVKTGELFF TGTGCCAGTTCTAAAGGGTGGGGACAGGAGGTTAAAACCGGGGAGCTGTTTTTT
TRBJ2-7 TRBV5-1 . TRBD2 CASSLNWPGTSGTYEQYF TGCGCCAGCAGCCTAAATTGGCCTGGGACTAGCGGTACCTACGAGCAGTACTTC
TRBJ2-6 TRBV30 . . CAWSLPHAGGANVLTF TGTGCCTGGAGTCTCCCCCACGCCGGTGGGGCCAACGTCCTGACTTTC
TRBJ2-6 TRBV5-8 . . CASTKRLSGANVLTF TGTGCCAGCACCAAAAGGCTGTCGGGGGCCAACGTCCTGACTTTC
TRBJ2-2 TRBV21-1 . . CATTNGGEGRYTGELFF TGCGCCACCACCAACGGGGGGGAGGGCAGATACACCGGGGAGCTGTTTTTT
TRBJ2-1 TRBV24-1 . TRBD2 CATSTSGLGNEQFF TGTGCCACCAGTACTAGCGGGCTCGGGAATGAGCAGTTCTTC
TRBJ2-2 TRBV24-1 . . CATSSRISGELFF TGTGCCACCAGTTCCCGGATTAGCGGGGAGCTGTTTTTT
TRBJ2-2 TRBV7-6 . . CASSLSGFGSGELFF TGTGCCAGCAGCTTAAGCGGGTTTGGATCCGGGGAGCTGTTTTTT
TRBJ2-2 TRBV7-8 few TRBD2 CASSFSGGNTGELFF TGTGCCAGCAGCTTTAGCGGGGGGAACACCGGGGAGCTGTTTTTT
TRBJ1-6 TRBV14 . . CASSPLGSYNSPLHF TGTGCCAGCAGCCCCTTGGGCTCCTATAATTCACCCCTCCACTTT
TRBJ1-4 TRBV19 . . CASSQQVLGEKLFF TGTGCCAGTAGTCAGCAGGTCCTTGGCGAAAAACTGTTTTTT
TRBJ2-7 TRBV19 . TRBD2 CASSLTSGSHEQYF TGTGCCAGTAGCCTGACTAGCGGGAGTCACGAGCAGTACTTC
TRBJ2-1 TRBV11-2 . . CASRDGLAPQFTYNEQFF TGTGCCAGCAGGGATGGACTGGCCCCTCAATTTACCTACAATGAGCAGTTCTTC
TRBJ2-3 TRBV7-2 . . CASSFGGAGPTDTQYF TGTGCCAGCAGCTTCGGTGGGGCAGGACCCACAGATACGCAGTATTTT
TRBJ2-7 TRBV3-1/TRBV3-2 . TRBD1 CASSQYRGKSYEQYF TGTGCCAGCAGCCAGTACAGGGGGAAGTCCTACGAGCAGTACTTC
TRBJ2-5 TRBV27 once TRBD1 CASSLFIKGAETQYF TGTGCCAGCAGTTTATTCATCAAGGGGGCAGAGACCCAGTACTTC
TRBJ2-2 TRBV27 . . CASSFASTNTGELFF TGTGCCAGCAGTTTTGCAAGTACGAACACCGGGGAGCTGTTTTTT
TRBJ2-3 TRBV5-4 . TRBD2 CASRVGLADELWRTDTQYF TGTGCCAGCAGGGTGGGACTAGCGGACGAGCTTTGGCGCACAGATACGCAGTATTTT
TRBJ2-5 TRBV2 medium-sized . CASSVAGSQETQYF TGTGCCAGCAGTGTTGCGGGAAGCCAAGAGACCCAGTACTTC
TRBJ2-2 TRBV19 . . CASSRLSNTGELFF TGTGCCAGTAGTAGGTTATCGAACACCGGGGAGCTGTTTTTT
TRBJ1-1 TRBV5-6 . . CASSLSHNSEAFF TGTGCCAGCAGCTTGTCACACAACTCTGAAGCTTTCTTT
TRBJ1-5 TRBV6-5 . . CASRGYQGSNQPQHF TGTGCCAGCAGGGGGTATCAGGGGAGCAATCAGCCCCAGCATTTT